These 26 T cell receptor beta chains share one sample of origin, sequenced in a study of blood T cell repertoires in COVID-19. The repertoire was sequenced with immunoSEQ multiplex PCR; TCRdb's copy has only in-frame clones and lacks some. The sample carries 200,000 to 250,000 clones, roughly 79% recorded once. What was sequenced was peripheral blood. Receptors were obtained from a woman at least 80 years old with acute or convalescent COVID-19.

This clone was observed once. The chain is built from TRBV7-2 and TRBJ2-1, with D maybe TRBD2 (7 bases). The length of the CDR3 is 16 residues. Germline V lookup: CDR1 SGHTA, CDR2 FQGNSA. Trimming took off 5 bases at V and 6 bases at J, with 20 bases between the two ends. This CDR3 is CASSLLGGGAGNEQFF. CDR3 in DNA: TGTGCCAGCAGCCTCCTTGGTGGGGGGGCCGGCAATGAGCAGTTCTTC.

V usage is TRBV9 and J usage is TRBJ2-2, with TRBD2 matching over 7 bases. The trim removed 8 bases at V and 0 bases at J, leaving 13 bases unmatched. Germline CDR1 and CDR2: SGDLS and YYNGEE. CDR3 length: 17 amino acids. The CDR3 loop reads CASQRDVAAANTGELFF. For the CDR3, the DNA is TGTGCCAGTCAGCGGGACGTAGCGGCAGCGAACACCGGGGAGCTGTTTTTT.

In nucleotides, the CDR3 is TGTGCCAGAAGCTTGAGACACTCCTACGAGCAGTACTTC. Protein product: CARSLRHSYEQYF. The V call is TRBV5-3, the J call TRBJ2-7; D unresolved. TRBV5-3 carries the ORF label, with uncertain function. The CDR3 length is 13 residues. The V gene lost 1 base and the J gene lost 0 bases, with 5 bases spanning the gap.

CDR3 protein: CASSLRSQNIQYF. As DNA, the CDR3 is TGTGCCAGCAGTTTAAGGAGCCAAAACATTCAGTACTTC. This chain connects TRBV12-3 or TRBV12-4 to TRBJ2-4; D unresolved. The V end lost 2 bases, the J end lost 5 bases, and 7 bases lay between the germline ends. The CDR3 has 13 residues.

The chain recombines TRBV7-9 with TRBJ2-1, with 13 bases aligning to TRBD2. The germline V gene has CDR1 SEHNR and CDR2 FQNEAQ (reference sequence). The CDR3 covers 18 residues. J lost 0 bases, V lost 1 base, and 3 bases had no gene match. CDR3 nucleotides: TGTGCCAGCAGCTTAGGGACTAGCGGGGGAAGCTCCTACAATGAGCAGTTCTTC. The encoded protein is CASSLGTSGGSSYNEQFF.

The CDR3 loop is CASSQINSNQPQHF. CDR3 nucleotide sequence: TGTGCCAGTAGCCAGATCAATAGCAATCAGCCCCAGCATTTT. V usage is TRBV19 and J usage is TRBJ1-5; D is uncertain. V was trimmed by 6 bases and J by 0 bases, leaving 9 bases between them. Germline V CDR1 and CDR2: LNHDA, SQIVND (reference sequence). This CDR3 is 14 amino acids long.

The chain joins TRBV5-6 to TRBJ2-7; TRBD2 matches at 10 bases. CDR3 length equals 15 residues. The germline gives CDR1 SGHDT, CDR2 YYEEEE. Unmatched junction bases numbered 4, after V lost 1 base and J lost 3 bases. DNA for the CDR3: TGTGCCAGCAGCTTGTACAGCGGGGGGGTCTACGAGCAGTACTTC. Its protein is CASSLYSGGVYEQYF.

The rearrangement joins TRBV2 to TRBJ2-3; the match to TRBD2 covers 7 bases. The CDR3 runs 14 residues. J gave up 1 base and V 6 bases, and 4 bases lay outside the gene matches. Germline V gene sequence: CDR1 SNHLY, CDR2 FYNNEI. The CDR3 DNA follows: TGTGCCAGCAGGGCGGCGGGGGGCACAGATACGCAGTATTTT. This encodes CASRAAGGTDTQYF.

This chain connects TRBV18 to TRBJ2-3; D is perhaps TRBD1 (5 bases). There are 15 residues in the CDR3. Trimming removed 4 bases at V and 2 bases at J, with 13 bases between. The germline gives CDR1 KGHSH, CDR2 LQKENI. CDR3 coding DNA: TGTGCCAGCTCACAAGGGGCCTGGACCACAGATACGCAGTATTTT. This encodes CASSQGAWTTDTQYF. The variable domain in full, with the rest retrieved from reference TRBV18 and TRBJ2-3, is NAGVMQNPRHLVRRRGQEARLRCSPMKGHSHVYWYRQLPEEGLKFMVYLQKENIIDESGMPKERFSAEFPKEGPSILRIQQVVRGDSAAYFCASSQGAWTTDTQYFGPGTRLTVL.

This clone was seen once. The rearrangement joins TRBV27 to TRBJ1-1; 10 bases map to TRBD1. This CDR3 spans 14 amino acids. V lost 6 bases to trimming and J lost 0 bases; unmatched junction nucleotides: 1. Germline CDR1 and CDR2: MNHEY and SMNVEV (reference sequence). The DNA for the CDR3 is TGTGCCAGCAGCGGACAGGGGGTGAACACTGAAGCTTTCTTT. It translates to CASSGQGVNTEAFF.

The DNA of the CDR3 is TGTGCCAGCAGTTTACTTTGGCGGGAGGGCATTCGGGGCTACGAGCAGTACTTC. Protein product: CASSLLWREGIRGYEQYF. The genes are TRBV27 and TRBJ2-7; 9 positions agree with TRBD2. The CDR3 spans 18 residues. Germline CDR1 is MNHEY and CDR2 is SMNVEV (reference sequence). J lost 3 bases, V lost 2 bases, and 14 bases had no gene match.

In this sample, this clone turned up once. V usage is TRBV6-5 and J usage is TRBJ1-6, with D perhaps TRBD1 (5 bases). Germline CDR1 is MNHEY and CDR2 is SVGAGI. This CDR3 comprises 14 residues. V gave up 8 bases and J gave up 8 bases, with 16 bases separating them. The CDR3 region is CASVRQRTDSPLHF. For the CDR3, the DNA is TGTGCCAGCGTAAGACAGCGAACGGATTCACCCCTCCACTTT.

V is TRBV2 and J is TRBJ1-2, with 7 bases aligning to TRBD1. The CDR3 has 15 residues. The J segment lost 4 bases and the V segment lost 1 base, leaving 6 bases of the junction unmatched. The germline V gene encodes CDR1 SNHLY and CDR2 FYNNEI. The CDR3 sequence: CASSEEEDRIYGYTF. The CDR3 nucleotides read TGTGCCAGCAGTGAAGAAGAGGACAGGATCTATGGCTACACCTTC.

This chain connects TRBV5-1 to TRBJ2-5; 10 bases line up with TRBD1. Trimming cost V 3 bases and J 3 bases; bases outside gene matches: 2. This CDR3 contains 14 residues. CDR1 is SGHRS and CDR2 is YFSETQ in the germline V gene. The CDR3 spells CASSSTGGKETQYF. Here the CDR3 DNA reads TGCGCCAGCAGCTCGACAGGGGGCAAAGAGACCCAGTACTTC.

The V call is TRBV20-1, the J call TRBJ1-1, with D unclear. CDR3 size: 10 residues. Germline V CDR1 and CDR2: DFQATT, SNEGSKA (reference sequence). The CDR3 protein is CTGTGTEAFF. CDR3 DNA sequence: TGCACCGGAACGGGGACTGAAGCTTTCTTT.

The chain has TRBV12-2 and TRBJ1-2; the D segment call TRBD1 is taken from the table without a DNA check. TRBV12-2 is a recognized pseudogene. CDR3 length: 16 residues. The CDR3 nucleotides are TGTGCAAGTCGCTATAGCCAGGGGGCGCGAGGCTATGGCTACACCTTC. Translating gives CASRYSQGARGYGYTF.

The chain combines TRBV5-6 with TRBJ1-2; 10 bases fit TRBD1. Germline V gene data show CDR1 as SGHDT and CDR2 as YYEEEE. The CDR3 sequence is 14 residues long. Trimming cost V 4 bases and J 5 bases; bases outside gene matches: 5. CDR3 sequence: CASSPGTGVYGYTF. CDR3 DNA sequence: TGTGCCAGCAGCCCCGGGACAGGGGTTTATGGCTACACCTTC.

This clone showed up just a few times. The genes are TRBV5-5 and TRBJ1-6; D unclear. V lost 1 base, J lost 7 bases, and 21 bases lay in between. The CDR3 consists of 18 residues. Germline loops: CDR1 SGHKS, CDR2 YYEKEE (reference sequence). The CDR3 loop reads CASSLLVSGGVYNSPLHF. CDR3 bases: TGTGCCAGCAGCTTGCTGGTCAGTGGCGGAGTATACAATTCACCCCTCCACTTT. The complete variable domain, with remaining parts taken from reference TRBV5-5 and TRBJ1-6, reads DAGVTQSPTHLIKTRGQQVTLRCSPISGHKSVSWYQQVLGQGPQFIFQYYEKEERGRGNFPDRFSARQFPNYSSELNVNALLLGDSALYLCASSLLVSGGVYNSPLHFGNGTRLTVT.

This clone showed up just a few times. The CDR3 sequence: CASSDSTSGAFYNEQFF. The CDR3 nucleotides read TGTGCCAGCAGTGACTCGACTAGCGGGGCTTTCTACAATGAGCAGTTCTTC. The chain is built from TRBV27 and TRBJ2-1, with TRBD2 matching 11 bases. In germline, CDR1 is MNHEY, CDR2 SMNVEV (reference sequence). Trimming cost V 5 bases and J 3 bases; bases outside gene matches: 9. This CDR3 is built from 17 residues.

The chain is built from TRBV13 and TRBJ2-5; no reliable D call. This CDR3 contains 12 residues. The germline V gene has CDR1 PRHDT and CDR2 FYEKMQ (reference sequence). V was shortened by 3 bases and J by 5 bases, with 7 bases between the two germline ends. The CDR3 protein is CASSFPRETQYF. In nucleotides, the CDR3 is TGTGCCAGCAGCTTTCCTCGGGAGACCCAGTACTTC.

The J gene is TRBJ1-2, the V gene TRBV24-1; D unclear. CDR3 length equals 11 residues. Germline CDR1 reads KGHDR; CDR2 reads SFDVKD. V shed 2 bases and J shed 8 bases, with 5 bases lying between them. CDR3 sequence reads: CATSDSGGYTF. The CDR3 region has the DNA TGTGCCACCAGTGATTCGGGGGGCTACACCTTC.

The rearrangement links TRBV6-5 to TRBJ2-7; 8 nucleotides line up with TRBD2. CDR3 size: 15 residues. Germline V gene sequence: CDR1 MNHEY, CDR2 SVGAGI. The V segment lost 2 bases and the J segment 4 bases; nucleotides outside the gene matches: 7. The DNA for the CDR3 is TGTGCCAGCAGTTACGCGGGGGGCAATCTTTACGAGCAGTACTTC. Its translation: CASSYAGGNLYEQYF.

The chain combines TRBV2 with TRBJ1-2; TRBD1 might be the D (6 bases). V was trimmed by 3 bases and J by 2 bases, leaving 10 bases between them. This CDR3 contains 14 residues. The germline V gene has CDR1 SNHLY and CDR2 FYNNEI. The CDR3, as DNA: TGTGCCAGCAGTGATAACAGGGCGAACTATGGCTACACCTTC. Translation gives CASSDNRANYGYTF.

This clone was observed once. CDR3 sequence: CASSIGRQGMDQPQHF. The CDR3 coding sequence is TGTGCCAGTAGTATCGGTCGACAGGGGATGGATCAGCCCCAGCATTTT. This rearrangement joins TRBV19 to TRBJ1-5, with 8 positions matching TRBD1. CDR3 length: 16 residues. Germline V gene lookup returns CDR1 LNHDA and CDR2 SQIVND (reference sequence). V trimming: 3 bases; J trimming: 5 bases; junction bases outside the gene matches: 9.

V and J are TRBV6-5 and TRBJ2-7; 11 bases are shared with TRBD1. The V and J ends lost 8 bases and 6 bases, in that order; junction bases with no gene match: 12. The CDR3 totals 15 residues. Per the germline V gene, CDR1 is MNHEY and CDR2 is SVGAGI. CDR3 DNA: TGTGCCAGCCGGAGCTTGGACAGGGGGCACCCCGAGCAGTACTTC. It is translated as CASRSLDRGHPEQYF.

The chain is built from TRBV5-4 and TRBJ2-2; weak D call: TRBD1 (5 bases). The CDR3 is 14 amino acids. Trimming took off 7 bases at V and 5 bases at J, with 15 bases between the two ends. Germline loops: CDR1 SGHNT, CDR2 YYREEE (reference sequence). The CDR3 is CASGARRGTGELFF. The CDR3 DNA is TGTGCCAGCGGAGCGAGAAGGGGTACCGGGGAGCTGTTTTTT.